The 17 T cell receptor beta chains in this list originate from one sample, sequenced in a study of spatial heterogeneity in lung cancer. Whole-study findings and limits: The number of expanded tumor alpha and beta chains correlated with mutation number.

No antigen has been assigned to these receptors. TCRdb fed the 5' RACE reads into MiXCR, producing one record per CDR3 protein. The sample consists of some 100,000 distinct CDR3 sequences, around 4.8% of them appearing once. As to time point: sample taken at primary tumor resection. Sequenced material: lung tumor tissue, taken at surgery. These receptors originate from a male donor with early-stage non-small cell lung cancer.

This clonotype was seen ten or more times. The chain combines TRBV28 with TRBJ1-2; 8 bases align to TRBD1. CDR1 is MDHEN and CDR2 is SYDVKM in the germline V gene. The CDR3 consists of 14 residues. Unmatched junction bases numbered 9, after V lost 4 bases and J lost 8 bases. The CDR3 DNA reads TGTGCCAGCAGTTCGACGGGACAGGCCAGGGGCTACACCTTC. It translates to CASSSTGQARGYTF.

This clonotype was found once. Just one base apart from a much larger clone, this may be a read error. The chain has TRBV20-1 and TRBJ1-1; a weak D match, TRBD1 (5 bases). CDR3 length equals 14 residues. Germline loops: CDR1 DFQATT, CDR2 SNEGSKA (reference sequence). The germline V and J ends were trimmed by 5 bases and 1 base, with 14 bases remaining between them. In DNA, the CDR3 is TGCAGTGCTGGACTAATTGGGGGGAACACTGAAGCTTTCTTT. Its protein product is CSAGLIGGNTEAFF.

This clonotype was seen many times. The CDR3 region has the DNA TGTGCCAGCAGTTCCCGACTAGCGGAGCCGTACAATGAGCAGTTCTTC. Protein: CASSSRLAEPYNEQFF. The rearrangement joins TRBV6-1 to TRBJ2-1, with 9 bases lining up with TRBD2. This CDR3 contains 16 residues. J lost 4 bases, V lost 5 bases, and 9 bases had no gene match. Germline-derived CDR1 and CDR2 are MNHNS and SASEGT.

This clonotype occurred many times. The CDR3 bases are TGTGCCAGCAGTCGGGGCAATGAGCAGTTCTTC. Translating it yields CASSRGNEQFF. The J gene is TRBJ2-1, the V gene TRBV12-3 or TRBV12-4; possible D gene TRBD2, 5 bases. The germline V and J ends were trimmed by 5 bases and 6 bases, with 5 bases remaining between them. CDR3 length: 11 residues.

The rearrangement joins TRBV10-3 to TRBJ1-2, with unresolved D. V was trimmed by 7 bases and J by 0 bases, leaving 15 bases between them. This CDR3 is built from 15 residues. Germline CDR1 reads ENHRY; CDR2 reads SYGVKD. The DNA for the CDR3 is TGTGCCATCACCGAGACTAAAGAAGCTAACTATGGCTACACCTTC. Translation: CAITETKEANYGYTF.

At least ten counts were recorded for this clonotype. The CDR3 DNA reads as TGCAGCGTTGATCTTCCGGGACAAAAGGTTTCATGCAATTACACCTTC. It is translated as CSVDLPGQKVSCNYTF. The chain joins TRBV29-1 to TRBJ1-2; tentative D call: TRBD1 (6 bases). In germline, CDR1 is SQVTM, CDR2 ANQGSEA. This CDR3 is built from 16 residues. Trimming cost V 3 bases and J 11 bases, with 28 bases left between them. The whole variable domain, filled in from reference TRBV29-1 and TRBJ1-2, reads SAVISQKPSRDICQRGTSLTIQCQVDSQVTMMFWYRQQPGQSLTLIATANQGSEATYESGFVIDKFPISRPNLTFSTLTVSNMSPEDSSIYLCSVDLPGQKVSCNYTFGSGTRLTVV.

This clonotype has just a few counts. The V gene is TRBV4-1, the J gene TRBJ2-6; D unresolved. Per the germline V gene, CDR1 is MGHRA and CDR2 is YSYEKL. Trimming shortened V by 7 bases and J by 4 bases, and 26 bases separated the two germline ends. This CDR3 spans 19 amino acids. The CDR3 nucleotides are TGCGCCAGCATGGGAAGGACCCTTCACCCGGTGACGGGGGCCAACGTCCTGACTTTC. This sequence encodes CASMGRTLHPVTGANVLTF.

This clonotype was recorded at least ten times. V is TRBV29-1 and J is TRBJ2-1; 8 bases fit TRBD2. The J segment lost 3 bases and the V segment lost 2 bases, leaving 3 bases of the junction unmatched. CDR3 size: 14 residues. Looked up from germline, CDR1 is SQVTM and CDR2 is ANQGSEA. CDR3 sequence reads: CSVESREGYNEQFF. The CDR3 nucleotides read TGCAGCGTTGAAAGTCGGGAGGGCTACAATGAGCAGTTCTTC.

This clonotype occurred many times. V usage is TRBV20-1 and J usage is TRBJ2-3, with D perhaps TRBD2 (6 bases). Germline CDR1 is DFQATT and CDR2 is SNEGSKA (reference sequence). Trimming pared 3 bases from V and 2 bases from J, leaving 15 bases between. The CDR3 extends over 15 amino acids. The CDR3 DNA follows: TGCAGTGCTAGGGCTTCCTGGGACTCCACAGATACGCAGTATTTT. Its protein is CSARASWDSTDTQYF.

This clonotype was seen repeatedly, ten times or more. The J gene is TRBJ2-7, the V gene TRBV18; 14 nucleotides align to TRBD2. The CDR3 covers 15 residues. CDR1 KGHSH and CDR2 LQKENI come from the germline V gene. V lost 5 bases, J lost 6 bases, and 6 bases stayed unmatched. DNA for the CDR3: TGTGCCAGCTCAACCGGGACTAGCGGGAGTGGCGAGCAGTACTTC. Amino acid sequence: CASSTGTSGSGEQYF. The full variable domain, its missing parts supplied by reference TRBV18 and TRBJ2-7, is NAGVMQNPRHLVRRRGQEARLRCSPMKGHSHVYWYRQLPEEGLKFMVYLQKENIIDESGMPKERFSAEFPKEGPSILRIQQVVRGDSAAYFCASSTGTSGSGEQYFGPGTRLTVT.

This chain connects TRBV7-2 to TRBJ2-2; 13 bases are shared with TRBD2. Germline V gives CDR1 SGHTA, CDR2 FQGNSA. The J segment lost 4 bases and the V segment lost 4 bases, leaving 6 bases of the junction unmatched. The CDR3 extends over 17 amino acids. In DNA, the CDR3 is TGTGCCAGCAGCTCGCGGACTAGCGGGAGAGTCACCGGGGAGCTGTTTTTT. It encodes CASSSRTSGRVTGELFF.

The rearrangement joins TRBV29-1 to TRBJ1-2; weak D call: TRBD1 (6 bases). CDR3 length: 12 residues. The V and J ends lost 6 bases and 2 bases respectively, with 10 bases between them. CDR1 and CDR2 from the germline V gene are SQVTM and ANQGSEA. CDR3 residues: CSVWRGNYGYTF. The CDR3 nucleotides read TGCAGCGTCTGGAGGGGGAACTATGGCTACACCTTC.

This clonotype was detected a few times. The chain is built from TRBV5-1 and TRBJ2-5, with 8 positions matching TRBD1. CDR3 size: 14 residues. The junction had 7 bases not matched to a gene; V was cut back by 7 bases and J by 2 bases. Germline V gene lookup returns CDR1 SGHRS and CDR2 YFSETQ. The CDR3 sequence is CASVSTGGQETQYF. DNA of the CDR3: TGCGCCAGCGTCTCAACAGGGGGGCAAGAGACCCAGTACTTC.

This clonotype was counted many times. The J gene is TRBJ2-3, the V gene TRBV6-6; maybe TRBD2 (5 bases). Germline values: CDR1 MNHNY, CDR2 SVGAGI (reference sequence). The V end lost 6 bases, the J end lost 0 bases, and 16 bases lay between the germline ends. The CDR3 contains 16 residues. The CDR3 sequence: CASRFPSGPSTDTQYF. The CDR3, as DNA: TGTGCCAGCAGGTTTCCCAGCGGACCGAGCACAGATACGCAGTATTTT.

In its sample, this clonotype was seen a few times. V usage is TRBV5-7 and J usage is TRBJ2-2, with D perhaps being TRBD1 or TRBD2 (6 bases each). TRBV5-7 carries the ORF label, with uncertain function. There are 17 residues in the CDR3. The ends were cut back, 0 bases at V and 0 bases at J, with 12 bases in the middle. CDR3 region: CASSLESGGANTGELFF. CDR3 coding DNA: TGTGCCAGCAGCTTGGAGTCCGGGGGCGCGAACACCGGGGAGCTGTTTTTT.

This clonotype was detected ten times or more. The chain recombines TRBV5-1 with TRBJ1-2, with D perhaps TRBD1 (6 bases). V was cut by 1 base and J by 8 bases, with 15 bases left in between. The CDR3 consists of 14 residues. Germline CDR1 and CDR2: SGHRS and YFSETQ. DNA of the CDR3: TGCGCCAGCAGCTTGAGGACAGACGCGGAAGGCTACACCTTC. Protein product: CASSLRTDAEGYTF.

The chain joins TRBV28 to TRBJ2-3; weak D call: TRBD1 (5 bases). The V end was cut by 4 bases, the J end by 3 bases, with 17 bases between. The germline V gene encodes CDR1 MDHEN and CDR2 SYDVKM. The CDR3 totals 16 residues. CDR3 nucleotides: TGTGCCAGCAGTTCGGCCGGACGCCAGGGAACAGATACGCAGTATTTT. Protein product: CASSSAGRQGTDTQYF.